This TCR beta chain was recovered during a study of T cell responses to AZD1222 COVID-19 vaccine. Findings and caveats of the study: Spike-specific TCR breadth and depth were elevated following two AZD1222 doses. Females outnumbered males among donors, who were mostly white British; clonal diversity was possibly underestimated.

The length of the CDR3 is 15 residues. Germline V gene lookup returns CDR1 MDHEN and CDR2 SYDVKM. V was clipped by 5 bases and J by 2 bases, with 16 bases between them. Assay: immunoSEQ multiplex PCR; the TCRdb copy retains only in-frame clones and omits some. The sample gives around 69,000 clones, 84% of which show up once; about 7% is in the top ten. Concerning this clone: Its specificity is not known.

The source was peripheral blood, collected on day 0 of AZD1222 vaccination. The origin of this receptor is an adult in good health. The gene calls are TRBV28 and TRBJ2-7, with D possibly TRBD2 on 5 matching bases. CDR3 region: CASSLRIGSAYEQYF. The CDR3 DNA reads TGTGCCAGCAGTCTCCGGATCGGTAGCGCCTACGAGCAGTACTTC.